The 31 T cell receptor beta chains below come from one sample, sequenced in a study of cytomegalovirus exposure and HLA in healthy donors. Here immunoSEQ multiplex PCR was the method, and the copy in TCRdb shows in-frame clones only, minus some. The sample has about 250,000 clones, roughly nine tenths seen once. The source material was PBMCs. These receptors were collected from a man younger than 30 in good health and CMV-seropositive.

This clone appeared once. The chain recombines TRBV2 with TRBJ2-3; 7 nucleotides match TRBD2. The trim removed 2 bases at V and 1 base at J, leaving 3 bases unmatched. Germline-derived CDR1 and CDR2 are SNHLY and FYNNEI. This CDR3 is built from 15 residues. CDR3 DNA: TGTGCCAGCAGTGAACGCGGGAGTCGCACAGATACGCAGTATTTT. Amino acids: CASSERGSRTDTQYF.

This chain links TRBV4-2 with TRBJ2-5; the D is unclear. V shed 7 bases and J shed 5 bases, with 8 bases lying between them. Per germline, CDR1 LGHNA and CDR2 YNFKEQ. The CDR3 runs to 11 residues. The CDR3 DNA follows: TGTGCCAGCAACCCACGGGAGACCCAGTACTTC. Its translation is CASNPRETQYF.

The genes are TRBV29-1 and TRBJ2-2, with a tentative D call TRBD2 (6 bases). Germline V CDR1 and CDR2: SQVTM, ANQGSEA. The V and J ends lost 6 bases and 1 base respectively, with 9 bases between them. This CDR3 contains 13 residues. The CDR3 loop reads CSVGLQNTGELFF. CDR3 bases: TGCAGCGTGGGACTCCAGAACACCGGGGAGCTGTTTTTT.

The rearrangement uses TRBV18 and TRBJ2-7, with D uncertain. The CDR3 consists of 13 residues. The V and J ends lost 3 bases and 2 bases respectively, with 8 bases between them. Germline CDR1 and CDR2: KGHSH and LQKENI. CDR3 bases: TGTGCCAGCTCACCCGTTGGGACCTACGAGCAGTACTTC. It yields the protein CASSPVGTYEQYF.

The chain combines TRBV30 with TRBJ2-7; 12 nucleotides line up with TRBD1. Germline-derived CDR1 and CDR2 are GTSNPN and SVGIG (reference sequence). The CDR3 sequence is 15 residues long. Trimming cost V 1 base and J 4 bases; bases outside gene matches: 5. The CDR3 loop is CAWSDGTGGPYEQYF. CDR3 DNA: TGTGCCTGGAGTGACGGGACAGGGGGCCCGTACGAGCAGTACTTC.

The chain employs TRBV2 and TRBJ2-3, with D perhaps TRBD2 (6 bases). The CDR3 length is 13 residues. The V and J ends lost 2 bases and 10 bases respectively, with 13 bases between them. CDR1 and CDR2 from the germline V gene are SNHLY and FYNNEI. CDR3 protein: CASSELVVAAQYF. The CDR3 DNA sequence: TGTGCCAGCAGTGAATTGGTAGTAGCGGCGCAGTATTTT.

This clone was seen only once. In DNA form, the CDR3 reads TGCGCCAGCAGTATGACTAGCGGACTACAAGAGACCCAGTACTTC. This sequence encodes CASSMTSGLQETQYF. V and J are TRBV10-2 and TRBJ2-5, with TRBD2 identical over 9 bases. J gave up 2 bases and V 5 bases, and 6 bases lay outside the gene matches. From germline, CDR1 is WSHSY and CDR2 SAAADI. The CDR3 has 15 amino acids.

The CDR3 sequence: CASRPKGANTGELFF. The CDR3, as DNA: TGTGCCAGCAGGCCAAAGGGCGCGAACACCGGGGAGCTGTTTTTT. The chain employs TRBV27 and TRBJ2-2; D is unclear. This CDR3 is 15 amino acids long. V lost 6 bases, J lost 0 bases, and 11 bases lay in between. From germline, CDR1 is MNHEY and CDR2 SMNVEV (reference sequence).

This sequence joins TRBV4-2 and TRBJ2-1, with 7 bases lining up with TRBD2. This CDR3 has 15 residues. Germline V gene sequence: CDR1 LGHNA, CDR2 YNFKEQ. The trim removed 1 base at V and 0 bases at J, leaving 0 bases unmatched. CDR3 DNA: TGTGCCAGCAGCCAAGGGACTAGCTCCTACAATGAGCAGTTCTTC. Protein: CASSQGTSSYNEQFF.

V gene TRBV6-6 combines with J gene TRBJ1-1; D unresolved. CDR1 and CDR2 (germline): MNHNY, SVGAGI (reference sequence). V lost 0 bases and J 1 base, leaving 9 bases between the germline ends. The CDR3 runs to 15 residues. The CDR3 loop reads CASSYSRTRNTEAFF. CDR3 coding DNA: TGTGCCAGCAGTTACTCGAGAACCCGGAACACTGAAGCTTTCTTT.

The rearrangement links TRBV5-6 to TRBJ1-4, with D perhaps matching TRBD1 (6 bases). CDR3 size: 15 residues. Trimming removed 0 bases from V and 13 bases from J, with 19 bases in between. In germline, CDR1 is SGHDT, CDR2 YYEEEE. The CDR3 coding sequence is TGTGCCAGCAGCTTGGGGCGGGACATCTCCTCGGGACTGTTTTTT. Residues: CASSLGRDISSGLFF.

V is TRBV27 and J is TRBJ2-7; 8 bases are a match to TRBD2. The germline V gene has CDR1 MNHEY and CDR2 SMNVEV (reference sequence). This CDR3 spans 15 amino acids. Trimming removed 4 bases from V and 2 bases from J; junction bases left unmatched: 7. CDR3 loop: CASSWSGGDPYEQYF. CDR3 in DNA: TGTGCCAGCAGTTGGTCGGGAGGGGACCCCTACGAGCAGTACTTC.

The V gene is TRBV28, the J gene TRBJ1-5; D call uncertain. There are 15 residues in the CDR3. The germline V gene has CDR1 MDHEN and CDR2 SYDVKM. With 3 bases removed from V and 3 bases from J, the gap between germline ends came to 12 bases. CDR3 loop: CASSFSLGTNQPQHF. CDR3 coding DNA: TGTGCCAGCAGTTTTTCCTTGGGAACCAATCAGCCCCAGCATTTT.

The CDR3 protein is CSGVRDEQFF. The CDR3 bases are TGCAGCGGTGTACGGGATGAGCAGTTCTTC. The rearrangement links TRBV29-1 to TRBJ2-1, with D unclear. In germline, CDR1 is SQVTM, CDR2 ANQGSEA. V shed 7 bases and J shed 8 bases, with 9 bases lying between them. The CDR3 extends over 10 amino acids.

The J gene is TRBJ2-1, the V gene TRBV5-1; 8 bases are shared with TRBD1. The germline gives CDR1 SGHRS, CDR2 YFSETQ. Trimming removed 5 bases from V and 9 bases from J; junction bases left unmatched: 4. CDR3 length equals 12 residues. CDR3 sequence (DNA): TGCGCCAGCAGTCAGGGGGCCGGTGAGCAGTTCTTC. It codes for CASSQGAGEQFF.

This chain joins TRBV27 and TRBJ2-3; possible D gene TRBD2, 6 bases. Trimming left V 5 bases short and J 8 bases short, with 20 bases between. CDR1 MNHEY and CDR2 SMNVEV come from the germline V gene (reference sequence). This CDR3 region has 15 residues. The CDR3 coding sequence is TGTGCCAGCAGTAACTCATTAGCGGCCCGGGCTACGCAGTATTTT. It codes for CASSNSLAARATQYF.

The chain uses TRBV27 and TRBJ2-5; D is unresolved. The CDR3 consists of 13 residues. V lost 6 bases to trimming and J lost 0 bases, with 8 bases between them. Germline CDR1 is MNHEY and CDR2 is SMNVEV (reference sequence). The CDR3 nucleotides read TGTGCCAGCAGCCAAGTCGACCAAGAGACCCAGTACTTC. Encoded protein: CASSQVDQETQYF.

The CDR3 region is CASTGETPRQFF. CDR3 sequence (DNA): TGTGCCAGCACGGGCGAAACCCCTAGGCAGTTCTTC. The chain carries TRBV2 and TRBJ2-1; D call uncertain. The CDR3 is 12 amino acids. Between the trimmed V and J ends, which lost 7 bases and 12 bases, there was a span of 16 bases. In germline, CDR1 is SNHLY, CDR2 FYNNEI.

CDR3 residues: CASSEVVGRGSGGYTF. CDR3 coding DNA: TGTGCCAGCAGTGAAGTCGTCGGCAGGGGATCGGGCGGCTACACCTTC. This chain joins TRBV6-1 and TRBJ1-2; tentatively, D is TRBD1 (6 bases). The V gene lost 1 base and the J gene lost 8 bases, with 20 bases spanning the gap. Germline V gene data show CDR1 as MNHNS and CDR2 as SASEGT. This CDR3 comprises 16 residues.

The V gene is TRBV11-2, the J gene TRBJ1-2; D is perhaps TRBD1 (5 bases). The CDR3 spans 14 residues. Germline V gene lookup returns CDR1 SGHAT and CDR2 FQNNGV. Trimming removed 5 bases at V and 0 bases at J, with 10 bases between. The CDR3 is CASSQGESNYGYTF. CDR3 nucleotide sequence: TGTGCCAGCAGCCAAGGGGAGTCTAACTATGGCTACACCTTC.

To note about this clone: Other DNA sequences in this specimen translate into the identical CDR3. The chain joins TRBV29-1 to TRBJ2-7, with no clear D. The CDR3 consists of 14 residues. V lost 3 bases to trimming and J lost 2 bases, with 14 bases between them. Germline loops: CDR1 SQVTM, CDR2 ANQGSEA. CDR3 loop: CSVDPSNATYEQYF. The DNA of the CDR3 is TGCAGCGTTGACCCTTCCAATGCCACCTACGAGCAGTACTTC.

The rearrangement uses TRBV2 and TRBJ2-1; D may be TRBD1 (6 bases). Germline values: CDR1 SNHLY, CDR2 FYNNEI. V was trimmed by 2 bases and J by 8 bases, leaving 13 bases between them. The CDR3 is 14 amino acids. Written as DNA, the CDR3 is TGTGCCAGCAGTGAACACAGGGATTACGATGAGCAGTTCTTC. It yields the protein CASSEHRDYDEQFF.

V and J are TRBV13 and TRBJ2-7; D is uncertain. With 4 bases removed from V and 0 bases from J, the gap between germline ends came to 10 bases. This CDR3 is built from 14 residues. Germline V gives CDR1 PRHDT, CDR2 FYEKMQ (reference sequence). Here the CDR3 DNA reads TGTGCCAGCAGCTACTCCAGGAGCTCCTACGAGCAGTACTTC. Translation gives CASSYSRSSYEQYF.

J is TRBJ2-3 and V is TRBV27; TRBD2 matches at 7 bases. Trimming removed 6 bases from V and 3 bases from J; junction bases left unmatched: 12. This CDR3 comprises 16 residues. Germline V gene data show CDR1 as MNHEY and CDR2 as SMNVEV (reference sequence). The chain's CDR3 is CASSYLGGGVTDTQYF. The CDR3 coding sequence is TGTGCCAGCAGCTATCTTGGCGGGGGAGTAACAGATACGCAGTATTTT.

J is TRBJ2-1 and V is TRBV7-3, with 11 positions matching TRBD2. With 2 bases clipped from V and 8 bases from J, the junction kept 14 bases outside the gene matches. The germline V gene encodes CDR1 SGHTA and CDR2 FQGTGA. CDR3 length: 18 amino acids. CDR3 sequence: CASSLPLAGTSGADEQFF. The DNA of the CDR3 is TGTGCCAGCAGCTTACCCTTAGCCGGGACTAGCGGAGCGGATGAGCAGTTCTTC.

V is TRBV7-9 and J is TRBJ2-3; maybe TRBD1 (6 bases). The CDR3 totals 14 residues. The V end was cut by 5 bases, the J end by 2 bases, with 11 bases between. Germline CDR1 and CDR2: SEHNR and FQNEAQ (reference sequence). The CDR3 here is CASSPTGYTDTQYF. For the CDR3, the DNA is TGTGCCAGCAGCCCAACAGGGTACACAGATACGCAGTATTTT. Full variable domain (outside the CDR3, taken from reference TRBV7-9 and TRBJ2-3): DTGVSQNPRHKITKRGQNVTFRCDPISEHNRLYWYRQTLGQGPEFLTYFQNEAQLEKSRLLSDRFSAERPKGSFSTLEIQRTEQGDSAMYLCASSPTGYTDTQYFGPGTRLTVL.

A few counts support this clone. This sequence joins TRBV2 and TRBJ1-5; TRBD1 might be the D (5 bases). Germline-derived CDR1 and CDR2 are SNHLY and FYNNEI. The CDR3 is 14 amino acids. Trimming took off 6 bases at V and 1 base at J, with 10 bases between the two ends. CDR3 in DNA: TGTGCCAGCAGGGCGGGACTCAGCAATCAGCCCCAGCATTTT. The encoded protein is CASRAGLSNQPQHF.

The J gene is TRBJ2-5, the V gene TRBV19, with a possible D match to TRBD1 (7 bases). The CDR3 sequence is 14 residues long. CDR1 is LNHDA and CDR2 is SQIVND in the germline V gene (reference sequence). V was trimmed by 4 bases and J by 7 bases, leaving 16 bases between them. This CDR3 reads CASSKDRERVTQYF. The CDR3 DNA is TGTGCCAGTAGTAAAGACAGGGAGCGGGTGACCCAGTACTTC.

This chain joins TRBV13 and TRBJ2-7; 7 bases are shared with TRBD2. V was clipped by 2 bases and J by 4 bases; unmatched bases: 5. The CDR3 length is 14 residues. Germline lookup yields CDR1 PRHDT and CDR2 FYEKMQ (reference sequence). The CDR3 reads CASSLRLAEYEQYF. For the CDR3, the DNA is TGTGCCAGCAGCTTAAGGCTAGCGGAATACGAGCAGTACTTC.

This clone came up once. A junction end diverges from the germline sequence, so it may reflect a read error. The CDR3 bases are TGCAGCGTCGAAGCTCAGGGGGCCAATTGGAAGACCCAGTACTTC. Its translation is CSVEAQGANWKTQYF. V is TRBV29-1 and J is TRBJ2-5; 8 positions match TRBD1. The germline gives CDR1 SQVTM, CDR2 ANQGSEA. The CDR3 contains 15 residues.

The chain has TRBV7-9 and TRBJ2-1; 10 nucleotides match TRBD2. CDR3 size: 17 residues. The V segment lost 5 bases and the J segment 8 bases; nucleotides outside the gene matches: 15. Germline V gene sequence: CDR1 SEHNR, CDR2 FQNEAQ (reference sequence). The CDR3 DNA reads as TGTGCCAGCAGCCCCCCTCCGTCACTAGCGGGAACCTATGAGCAGTTCTTC. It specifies CASSPPPSLAGTYEQFF. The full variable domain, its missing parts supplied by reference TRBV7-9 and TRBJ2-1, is DTGVSQNPRHKITKRGQNVTFRCDPISEHNRLYWYRQTLGQGPEFLTYFQNEAQLEKSRLLSDRFSAERPKGSFSTLEIQRTEQGDSAMYLCASSPPPSLAGTYEQFFGPGTRLTVL.